The source of this T cell receptor (beta chain) is a study of memory CD4+ T cells and cytomegalovirus serostatus. Assay used: immunoSEQ multiplex PCR; TCRdb lists only in-frame clones, some missing. This sample yields about 60,000 clones, of which about three quarters are seen a single time; 0.53% belongs to the top ten. Single viable CD3+CD4+CD8-CD45RO+ cells were sorted as the memory CD4+ T cells. Serostatus was set by detecting CMV pp150, pp28, p38, p52 IgG. Germline V gene data show CDR1 as MDHEN and CDR2 as SYDVKM. V trimming: 5 bases; J trimming: 3 bases; junction bases outside the gene matches: 4. The CDR3 is made up of 14 amino acids.

The chain couples TRBV28 to TRBJ1-2; 9 positions agree with TRBD1. Sequenced input: memory CD4+ T cells from blood. The receptor was derived from an adult in good health and CMV-seronegative. Some clones in this sample may be carry-over from other donors' samples. The CDR3 DNA sequence: TGTGCCAGCAGTATACAGGGGGCGTACTATGGCTACACCTTC. This gives the protein CASSIQGAYYGYTF.